The 24 T cell receptor beta chains listed next were all sequenced from one sample in a study of post-analysis software for immune sequencing data (dated by TCRdb to between 2015 and 2016). Study-level results and caveats: Patients showed significantly higher frequencies than controls for roughly 5 TRBV segments, among them TRBV5-6, TRBV5-1 and TRBV20-1.

These receptors have no identified antigens. Libraries were made using PCR. Sequencing relied on an Illumina HiSeq 2500. To reduce PCR and sequencing biases, unique molecular identifiers were built into the TCR beta cDNA libraries. Clones were called with MiXCR by TCRdb after fastp trimmed the public reads at Q25, and only in-frame beta chains were retained. Each record represents a unique CDR3 protein, reported with the most common genes and DNA among its rows. The sample records some 690,000 distinct CDR3 sequences, roughly 27% of which are singletons. The top ten hold under 0.7% of the sample. Sequenced sample: blood. The receptor set was obtained from a girl aged 5-17 years with multiple sclerosis.

A remark on this clonotype: The junction differs from germline at one of its ends, possibly a read error. CDR3 residues: CSARAGTGSLPMNTEAFF. In DNA form, the CDR3 reads TGTAGTGCTAGAGCCGGGACAGGGTCCCTTCCCATGAACACTGAAGCTTTCTTT. The gene calls are TRBV20-1 and TRBJ1-1, with 9 bases identical to TRBD1. From germline, CDR1 is DFQATT and CDR2 SNEGSKA (reference sequence). The CDR3 runs 18 residues.

The genes are TRBV9 and TRBJ1-2; a possible D gene is TRBD1 (5 bases). V lost 0 bases and J lost 8, with 14 bases in between. Per germline, CDR1 SGDLS and CDR2 YYNGEE. The CDR3 sequence is 14 residues long. The CDR3 reads CASSVEGTILGYTF. CDR3 sequence (DNA): TGTGCCAGCAGCGTAGAGGGGACCATCCTAGGCTACACCTTC.

This chain joins TRBV5-1 and TRBJ2-3, with 11 bases identical to TRBD2. The CDR3 runs to 16 residues. Looked up from germline, CDR1 is SGHRS and CDR2 is YFSETQ. The trim removed 1 base at V and 6 bases at J, leaving 7 bases unmatched. The CDR3 protein is CASSLFSGGASDTQYF. CDR3 nucleotide sequence: TGCGCCAGCAGCTTGTTTAGCGGGGGGGCCAGTGATACGCAGTATTTT.

The chain recombines TRBV6-2 or TRBV6-3 with TRBJ2-5, with D possibly matching TRBD1 (5 bases). V was clipped by 2 bases and J by 5 bases, with 12 bases between them. Germline loops: CDR1 MNHEY, CDR2 SVGEGT. The CDR3 consists of 14 residues. CDR3 region: CASSYRQIGETQYF. The DNA of the CDR3 is TGTGCCAGCAGTTACCGACAGATAGGGGAGACCCAGTACTTC.

Notes on this clonotype: At one of its ends the junction is not consistent with the germline gene, which may arise from a read error. The chain combines TRBV7-2 with TRBJ2-1; 11 nucleotides agree with TRBD2. Germline CDR1 SGHTA, CDR2 FQGNSA. CDR3 length: 16 amino acids. The CDR3 protein is CASSHGLAGGKNEQVF. CDR3 nucleotides: TGTGCCAGCAGTCACGGGCTAGCGGGAGGAAAGAATGAGCAGGTCTTC.

This chain's CDR3 is CAISESTGAGDTQYF. CDR3 bases: TGTGCCATCAGTGAGTCGACAGGGGCTGGAGATACGCAGTATTTT. V is TRBV10-3 and J is TRBJ2-3; 8 nucleotides match TRBD1. This CDR3 is 15 amino acids long. Germline CDR1 ENHRY, CDR2 SYGVKD. V was pared by 0 bases and J by 5 bases, with 4 bases of the junction left unmatched.

V usage is TRBV6-5 and J usage is TRBJ1-1; no reliable D call. Germline V gene sequence: CDR1 MNHEY, CDR2 SVGAGI. CDR3 length: 10 amino acids. Trimming cost V 10 bases and J 5 bases, with 8 bases left between them. The CDR3 loop reads CATWGTEAFF. The CDR3 region has the DNA TGTGCCACCTGGGGAACTGAAGCTTTCTTT.

The chain uses TRBV28 and TRBJ1-5; D ambiguous. Trimming shortened V by 3 bases and J by 0 bases, and 12 bases separated the two germline ends. Germline assignment: CDR1 MDHEN and CDR2 SYDVKM. The length of the CDR3 is 16 residues. This chain's CDR3 is CASSFVAGNSNQPQHF. The CDR3 nucleotides are TGTGCCAGCAGTTTTGTCGCGGGTAATAGCAATCAGCCCCAGCATTTT. The whole variable domain, remainder taken from reference TRBV28 and TRBJ1-5, is DVKVTQSSRYLVKRTGEKVFLECVQDMDHENMFWYRQDPGLGLRLIYFSYDVKMKEKGDIPEGYSVSREKKERFSLILESASTNQTSMYLCASSFVAGNSNQPQHFGDGTRLSIL.

V gene TRBV7-2 combines with J gene TRBJ1-6; possibly TRBD1 for D (5 bases). Germline values: CDR1 SGHTA, CDR2 FQGNSA. This CDR3 contains 14 residues. V was clipped by 1 base and J by 18 bases, with 19 bases between them. The CDR3 bases are TGTGCCAGCAGCTTAGGGGGACCGGGCAGCCCCGGCCACTTT. Amino acids: CASSLGGPGSPGHF.

J is TRBJ1-5 and V is TRBV10-3; D remains unclear. Trimming cost V 4 bases and J 7 bases, with 11 bases left between them. Germline CDR1 and CDR2: ENHRY and SYGVKD. This CDR3 has 13 residues. CDR3 protein: CAISGGTDQPQHF. CDR3 coding DNA: TGTGCCATCAGTGGGGGAACGGACCAGCCCCAGCATTTT.

The V gene is TRBV6-5, the J gene TRBJ1-2, with 7 bases identical to TRBD1. V shed 2 bases, J shed 7 bases, and the junction held 10 bases outside the gene matches. This CDR3 spans 15 amino acids. Germline CDR1 reads MNHEY; CDR2 reads SVGAGI. The DNA for the CDR3 is TGTGCCAGCAGTTACCCGGGACAGCCACCGCCTGGCTACACCTTC. Its protein is CASSYPGQPPPGYTF.

This clonotype was recorded many times. The chain joins TRBV7-6 to TRBJ2-7, with D unresolved. Germline CDR1 is SGHVS and CDR2 is FNYEAQ. This CDR3 has 11 residues. With 3 bases removed from V and 5 bases from J, the gap between germline ends came to 5 bases. CDR3 loop: CASSFGDEQYF. CDR3 coding DNA: TGTGCCAGCAGCTTTGGGGACGAGCAGTACTTC.

The DNA for the CDR3 is TGCGCCAGCAGCTATGGCCGGGGGGGAGGCACAGATACGCAGTATTTT. Encoded protein: CASSYGRGGGTDTQYF. This chain joins TRBV5-1 and TRBJ2-3; TRBD2 matches at 8 bases. This CDR3 has 16 residues. V gave up 3 bases and J gave up 1 base; unmatched junction bases: 7. Per germline, CDR1 SGHRS and CDR2 YFSETQ.

With respect to this clonotype: A single base separates this from a much larger clone, so it may be a read error. This chain links TRBV20-1 with TRBJ2-1; either TRBD1 or TRBD2 may fit D (6 bases each). The last part of the DNA fits TRBJ2-7 better; the J call may be wrong. The CDR3 sequence is 15 residues long. Germline assignment: CDR1 DFQATT and CDR2 SNEGSKA (reference sequence). As DNA, the CDR3 is TGCAGTGCTGCGTCGGGGGCTAGATACTACAATGAGCAGTACTTC. Protein: CSAASGARYYNEQYF.

The gene calls are TRBV20-1 and TRBJ2-1, with 9 bases fitting TRBD2. Germline trimming cut 4 bases from V and 0 bases from J; bases unmatched to any gene: 4. CDR1 and CDR2 from the germline V gene are DFQATT and SNEGSKA (reference sequence). CDR3 length: 15 residues. CDR3 bases: TGCAGTGCTATTAGCGGGAGTGGCTCCTACAATGAGCAGTTCTTC. This translates into CSAISGSGSYNEQFF.

The V gene is TRBV20-1, the J gene TRBJ1-5, with TRBD1 identical over 8 bases. The CDR3 consists of 15 residues. Germline V gives CDR1 DFQATT, CDR2 SNEGSKA (reference sequence). V lost 1 base and J lost 4; bases outside the gene matches: 6. The CDR3 protein is CSARAPTGENQPQHF. The CDR3 DNA follows: TGCAGTGCTAGAGCTCCGACAGGGGAGAATCAGCCCCAGCATTTT.

The table lists this clonotype with a few counts. The chain links TRBV20-1 to TRBJ2-3; 12 bases map to TRBD2. Trimming cost V 6 bases and J 4 bases; bases outside gene matches: 14. The length of the CDR3 is 17 residues. Per the germline V gene, CDR1 is DFQATT and CDR2 is SNEGSKA (reference sequence). The CDR3 bases are TGCAGTGCCCCAAGACTAGCGGGAGTAGGTTTAGCAGATACGCAGTATTTT. This codes for CSAPRLAGVGLADTQYF.

J is TRBJ2-2 and V is TRBV12-3 or TRBV12-4, with 12 bases fitting TRBD1. The CDR3 totals 17 residues. Unmatched junction bases numbered 11, after V lost 8 bases and J lost 4 bases. CDR3 region: CASAPGQGARGTGELFF. DNA of the CDR3: TGTGCCAGCGCCCCGGGACAGGGGGCGCGCGGCACCGGGGAGCTGTTTTTT.

This chain connects TRBV6-5 to TRBJ1-4; TRBD1 matches at 7 bases. The CDR3 has 15 amino acids. Germline CDR1 reads MNHEY; CDR2 reads SVGAGI. V gave up 0 bases and J gave up 8 bases; unmatched junction bases: 6. The CDR3 sequence is CASSYSQGVGEKLFF. CDR3 bases: TGTGCCAGCAGTTACTCCCAGGGGGTTGGCGAAAAACTGTTTTTT.

This clonotype was recorded a few times. The rearrangement links TRBV29-1 to TRBJ2-3; either TRBD1 or TRBD2 may supply D (5 bases each). The CDR3 loop spans 14 amino acids. Germline-derived CDR1 and CDR2 are SQVTM and ANQGSEA. Deletions cut 5 bases from V and 2 bases from J, with 14 bases between. The CDR3 DNA sequence: TGCAGCGTTAGGGGAGTTACAGTCACAGATACGCAGTATTTT. Translating gives CSVRGVTVTDTQYF.

CDR3 protein: CASSLRGEYEQYF. The CDR3 region has the DNA TGTGCCAGCAGCTTACGCGGGGAGTACGAGCAGTACTTC. This chain uses TRBV7-2 with TRBJ2-7; possibly TRBD2 for D (6 bases). The CDR3 spans 13 residues. V was trimmed by 2 bases and J by 4 bases, leaving 9 bases between them. Germline CDR1 SGHTA, CDR2 FQGNSA. Combining the CDR3 with reference TRBV7-2 and TRBJ2-7 gives the whole variable domain GAGVSQSPSNKVTEKGKDVELRCDPISGHTALYWYRQSLGQGLEFLIYFQGNSAPDKSGLPSDRFSAERTGGSVSTLTIQRTQQEDSAVYLCASSLRGEYEQYFGPGTRLTVT.

The CDR3 DNA reads TGCAGTGCAGGTAGCGGGGGGCTCTACAATGAGCAGTTCTTC. It is translated as CSAGSGGLYNEQFF. The chain recombines TRBV20-1 with TRBJ2-1; TRBD2 aligns across 10 bases. Losses at the gene ends were 6 bases for V and 3 bases for J; bases not matched to a gene: 5. The CDR3 has 14 residues. Germline assignment: CDR1 DFQATT and CDR2 SNEGSKA (reference sequence).

This clonotype was seen a few times. The rearrangement uses TRBV10-3 and TRBJ2-3; 12 nucleotides line up with TRBD2. V lost 4 bases and J lost 2; bases outside the gene matches: 7. The CDR3 has 17 residues. Germline V CDR1 and CDR2: ENHRY, SYGVKD. In DNA, the CDR3 is TGTGCCATCAGTGCGGAGGGACTAGCGGGCCCCACAGATACGCAGTATTTT. Its translation: CAISAEGLAGPTDTQYF.

This clonotype was seen a handful of times. The CDR3 spells CASAPKGHEQYF. Written as DNA, the CDR3 is TGTGCCAGCGCCCCCAAAGGGCACGAGCAGTACTTC. J is TRBJ2-7 and V is TRBV6-2 or TRBV6-3; the D is unclear. The germline V gene encodes CDR1 MNHEY and CDR2 SVGEGT. The CDR3 totals 12 residues. Trimming removed 8 bases at V and 5 bases at J, with 13 bases between.